This paragraph covers one T cell receptor beta chain sequence. Its target is unknown. This sample was taken from a study of cytomegalovirus exposure and HLA in healthy donors. General study results and limits: The likely explanation for a cluster of highly shared sequence variants was sequencing artifact. For TCR beta chains, V- and J-gene trimming was later linked to a missense DCLRE1C variant.

Primers: 60 Vbeta forward and 13 Jbeta reverse. Method: immunoSEQ multiplex PCR; TCRdb's copy keeps in-frame clones and lacks some. This table holds about 160,000 clones, 75% to 90% found once. What was sequenced was PBMCs. This TCR was sampled from a young woman in good health and CMV-seronegative.

The CDR3 DNA reads TGCGCCAGCAGCCTGGCTACTGCTGGAAACACCATATATTTT. Translating gives CASSLATAGNTIYF. J is TRBJ1-3 and V is TRBV5-1; the D is unclear. CDR1 SGHRS and CDR2 YFSETQ come from the germline V gene. V dropped 4 bases and J dropped 2 bases, with 10 bases sitting between them. The CDR3 is 14 amino acids.